This entry features one TCR beta chain sequence. What it recognizes is unknown. These data are taken from a study of Ad26.COV2.S vaccination and SARS-CoV-2 variants. Germline V gene data show CDR1 as LGHNT and CDR2 as FRNRAP. This CDR3 contains 15 residues. The V gene end was trimmed by 6 bases and the J gene end by 1 base; junction bases not matched to a gene: 7. Treatment: some 20 received Ad26.COV2.S at low or high dose, single or two shots; a few received placebo; per-sample allocation not given. At day 63 after the first vaccine or placebo injection, samples were drawn. This person who donated was an adult of 18-55 years in Boston. Method: immunoSEQ multiplex PCR; TCRdb's copy keeps in-frame clones and lacks some. The repertoire holds about 470,000 clones, with about 92% as singletons. Overall study results and limits: Compared with placebo recipients, vaccine recipients had higher spike-specific TCR breadth. Measurements of TCR breadth and depth may have given underestimates of the total T cell responses.

This receptor was identified in a person aged 18-65 years who received the Ad26.COV2.S COVID-19 vaccine or a placebo. Material: peripheral blood, obtained in a trial of Ad26.COV2.S vaccine versus placebo. This sequence joins TRBV12-5 and TRBJ2-3; 7 nucleotides line up with TRBD1. CDR3 residues: CASGHGTGGTDTQYF. CDR3 nucleotides: TGTGCTAGTGGCCATGGAACAGGGGGCACAGATACGCAGTATTTT.